The rows below give T cell receptor beta chains drawn from one sample of a study of cytomegalovirus exposure and HLA in healthy donors. This table comes from immunoSEQ multiplex PCR, and its TCRdb copy is limited to in-frame clones, with some not included. The table records about 200,000 clones, approximately 79% of them present only once. Sample: PBMCs. The receptors come from a man in his forties or fifties in good health and CMV-seronegative. The conserved cysteine and the conserved F or W are not part of the CDR3 here. Fields, in order: V gene, J gene, CDR3 protein.

v_call: TRBV2
j_call: TRBJ2-7
cdr3_aa: ASTILAFTYEQY

v_call: TRBV20-1
j_call: TRBJ2-7
cdr3_aa: SALHYEQY

v_call: TRBV28
j_call: TRBJ2-3
cdr3_aa: ASSFRERADTQY

v_call: TRBV27
j_call: TRBJ2-7
cdr3_aa: ASSSLARTVYEQY

v_call: TRBV6-5
j_call: TRBJ2-1
cdr3_aa: ASVGVKGHEQF

v_call: TRBV7-2
j_call: TRBJ2-4
cdr3_aa: ASSLVGQGNIQY

v_call: TRBV11-3
j_call: TRBJ2-1
cdr3_aa: ASSSLGGSDEQF

v_call: TRBV28
j_call: TRBJ1-1
cdr3_aa: ASSLRGGGTEAF

v_call: TRBV6-6
j_call: TRBJ2-3
cdr3_aa: ASSYGLGTQY

v_call: TRBV7-9
j_call: TRBJ1-1
cdr3_aa: ASSLETANTEAF

v_call: TRBV2
j_call: TRBJ2-7
cdr3_aa: ASSNIAEKGYEQY

v_call: TRBV15
j_call: TRBJ2-5
cdr3_aa: ATSREDRQETQY

v_call: TRBV11-1
j_call: TRBJ2-6
cdr3_aa: ASSLGQGSGANVLT

v_call: TRBV27
j_call: TRBJ2-3
cdr3_aa: ASTWLSGSTDTQY

v_call: TRBV2
j_call: TRBJ1-4
cdr3_aa: ASSGQVVTNEKLF

v_call: TRBV2
j_call: TRBJ2-1
cdr3_aa: ASSESSGSFGEQF

v_call: TRBV5-1
j_call: TRBJ2-7
cdr3_aa: ASSALGQGAYEQY

v_call: TRBV6-6
j_call: TRBJ2-7
cdr3_aa: ASSSDSHPSPYEQY

v_call: TRBV5-4
j_call: TRBJ2-2
cdr3_aa: ASSQGGEKTGELF

v_call: TRBV28
j_call: TRBJ2-4
cdr3_aa: ASSSQLRAGGLNIQY

v_call: TRBV27
j_call: TRBJ1-5
cdr3_aa: ASRYQGLGQPQH

v_call: TRBV29-1
j_call: TRBJ2-5
cdr3_aa: SVSSVEETQY

v_call: TRBV6-1
j_call: TRBJ2-4
cdr3_aa: ASSERTVAKNIQY

v_call: TRBV7-9
j_call: TRBJ2-1
cdr3_aa: ASSLGNGSPGDEQF

v_call: TRBV6-6
j_call: TRBJ2-7
cdr3_aa: ASSTGQSSYEQY

v_call: TRBV19
j_call: TRBJ1-1
cdr3_aa: ASSVLDRRVTEAF

v_call: TRBV28
j_call: TRBJ1-1
cdr3_aa: ASTPPGQGAF

v_call: TRBV5-1
j_call: TRBJ2-1
cdr3_aa: ASSLGGGPGSYNEQF

v_call: TRBV2
j_call: TRBJ2-5
cdr3_aa: ASMRPGSETQY

v_call: TRBV19
j_call: TRBJ1-5
cdr3_aa: ASSIPSTGWVNQPQH

v_call: TRBV2
j_call: TRBJ2-7
cdr3_aa: ATSVQGTYEQY

v_call: TRBV6-4
j_call: TRBJ2-1
cdr3_aa: ASSDGRVAYNEQF

v_call: TRBV6-1
j_call: TRBJ1-2
cdr3_aa: ASSRGTVYGYT

v_call: TRBV7-8
j_call: TRBJ2-7
cdr3_aa: ASSLNSLTYEQY

v_call: TRBV19
j_call: TRBJ1-1
cdr3_aa: ASSMGGNTEAF

v_call: TRBV11-2
j_call: TRBJ2-5
cdr3_aa: ASSATSGPYQETQY